One sample yielded the 11 T cell receptor beta chains listed below, sequenced in a study of post-analysis software for immune sequencing data. Study-wide results and caveats: In patients, about five TRBV segments were more frequent than in controls, with TRBV5-6, TRBV5-1 and TRBV20-1 among them.

Which antigens these TCRs recognize remains unknown. Incorporated into the TCR beta cDNA libraries were unique molecular identifiers, which served to reduce PCR and sequencing biases. TCRdb reprocessed the PCR reads with MiXCR, giving one entry per CDR3 protein. The data contain a few hundred thousand distinct CDR3 sequences, around a third of them seen just once; the ten biggest clones take up roughly 12%. The sequenced material came from blood. The receptors here all came from a girl between 10 and 17 years old with multiple sclerosis.

J is TRBJ1-2 and V is TRBV12-3 or TRBV12-4; a weak D match, TRBD1 (5 bases). V was clipped by 7 bases and J by 0 bases, with 9 bases between them. The CDR3 spans 13 residues. CDR3 bases: TGTGCCAGCACCCCCAGGGCTAACTATGGCTACACCTTC. Amino acids: CASTPRANYGYTF.

To note about this clonotype: A read error may account for a junction end that differs from germline. V and J are TRBV7-7 and TRBJ2-1; no clear D. The CDR3 sequence is 15 residues long. The germline CDR1 and CDR2 sequences are SSHAT and FNYEAQ (reference sequence). CDR3 DNA: TGTGCTAGCAGCCCTGAATATAACCCCTACAATGAGCAGTTCTTC. This codes for CASSPEYNPYNEQFF.

This clonotype turned up a few times. V is TRBV5-1 and J is TRBJ2-1; D remains ambiguous. Per the germline V gene, CDR1 is SGHRS and CDR2 is YFSETQ. The CDR3 contains 12 residues. V was clipped by 2 bases and J by 9 bases, with 9 bases between them. The CDR3 DNA reads as TGCGCCAGCAGCTTAGGAATCACTGAGCAGTTCTTC. It codes for CASSLGITEQFF.

This clonotype came up many times. The chain combines TRBV6-6 with TRBJ2-3; D uncertain. Germline V CDR1 and CDR2: MNHNY, SVGAGI (reference sequence). The CDR3 covers 12 residues. The V gene lost 6 bases and the J gene lost 8 bases, with 12 bases spanning the gap. In DNA, the CDR3 is TGTGCCAGCAGCCCCGACTCCCCTACGCAGTATTTT. Its protein product is CASSPDSPTQYF.

This clonotype was detected only a few times. The chain has TRBV24-1 and TRBJ2-7; D gene uncertain. The germline gives CDR1 KGHDR, CDR2 SFDVKD. The CDR3 is 14 residues long. V gave up 5 bases and J gave up 2 bases, with 12 bases separating them. As DNA, the CDR3 is TGTGCCACCAGTGGCACTCTTTCGCCCTACGAGCAGTACTTC. Translated: CATSGTLSPYEQYF.

The rearrangement uses TRBV4-3 and TRBJ1-1; no clear D. Germline values: CDR1 LGHNA, CDR2 YSLEER. This CDR3 spans 14 amino acids. V shed 1 base and J shed 6 bases, with 12 bases lying between them. CDR3 loop: CASSQGHSAAEAFF. The DNA of the CDR3 is TGCGCCAGCAGCCAAGGGCATTCGGCGGCTGAAGCTTTCTTT.

This sequence joins TRBV12-3 or TRBV12-4 and TRBJ2-7; 9 positions agree with TRBD1. V was pared by 5 bases and J by 3 bases, with 5 bases of the junction left unmatched. This CDR3 contains 14 residues. CDR3 loop: CASSEGTGRYEQYF. The DNA for the CDR3 is TGTGCCAGCAGTGAGGGGACAGGGCGCTACGAGCAGTACTTC.

This sequence joins TRBV6-5 and TRBJ2-2; D call uncertain. V lost 2 bases and J lost 5, with 3 bases in between. Per the germline V gene, CDR1 is MNHEY and CDR2 is SVGAGI. This CDR3 comprises 12 residues. The CDR3 nucleotides are TGTGCCAGCAGTTACGGGACCGGGGAGCTGTTTTTT. Its protein product is CASSYGTGELFF.

This clonotype showed up just a few times. The chain uses TRBV7-8 and TRBJ2-1; 8 positions agree with TRBD2. The CDR3 sequence is 17 residues long. CDR1 and CDR2 (germline): SGHVS, FQNEAQ. J gave up 4 bases and V 1 base, and 9 bases lay outside the gene matches. CDR3 DNA: TGTGCCAGCAGCTTAGTAGATGGCGGGGGGACTTACAATGAGCAGTTCTTC. It translates to CASSLVDGGGTYNEQFF. Drawing the rest from reference TRBV7-8 and TRBJ2-1, the complete variable domain is GAGVSQSPRYKVAKRGQDVALRCDPISGHVSLFWYQQALGQGPEFLTYFQNEAQLDKSGLPSDRFFAERPEGSVSTLKIQRTQQEDSAVYLCASSLVDGGGTYNEQFFGPGTRLTVL.

In this sample, this clonotype turned up a few times. The V gene is TRBV27, the J gene TRBJ2-7; 7 nucleotides agree with TRBD2. This CDR3 comprises 14 residues. The germline gives CDR1 MNHEY, CDR2 SMNVEV (reference sequence). After removal of 8 bases from V and 0 bases from J, the junction contained 7 bases not matched to a gene. In DNA form, the CDR3 reads TGTGCCAGCTCAGCCACTAGCGACTCCTACGAGCAGTACTTC. Its translation: CASSATSDSYEQYF.

J is TRBJ2-3 and V is TRBV9; 7 nucleotides agree with TRBD2. The length of the CDR3 is 15 residues. J lost 4 bases, V lost 4 bases, and 9 bases had no gene match. Germline lookup yields CDR1 SGDLS and CDR2 YYNGEE. As DNA, the CDR3 is TGTGCCAGCAGCTCCCACCCTAGCGGCGCAGATACGCAGTATTTT. This codes for CASSSHPSGADTQYF.